The 30 T cell receptor beta chains reported below all come from one sample, sequenced in a study of cytotoxic CD8 clonotypes in ibrutinib-treated CLL. The assay was immunoSEQ multiplex PCR, and TCRdb's table has in-frame clones only and misses some. The table includes around 140,000 clones, about 72% detected once. The sequencing here drew on PBMCs, taken after 12 months of ibrutinib treatment. These receptors all come from a human donor with chronic lymphocytic leukemia.

The chain employs TRBV4-1 and TRBJ2-1, with a tentative D call TRBD1 (7 bases). There are 16 residues in the CDR3. Germline V CDR1 and CDR2: MGHRA, YSYEKL. V was trimmed by 6 bases and J by 4 bases, leaving 19 bases between them. The CDR3 region has the DNA TGCGCCAGCAGTCTCTCGAGGCAGGGGGGTTACAATGAGCAGTTCTTC. Its translation is CASSLSRQGGYNEQFF.

This clone was picked up a small number of times. This chain joins TRBV2 and TRBJ2-2; no definite D call. The V end lost 4 bases, the J end lost 3 bases, and 6 bases lay between the germline ends. Germline V gene data show CDR1 as SNHLY and CDR2 as FYNNEI. The CDR3 runs to 13 residues. CDR3 sequence: CASSGRHTGELFF. The CDR3 nucleotides are TGTGCCAGCAGTGGACGGCACACCGGGGAGCTGTTTTTT.

Only one count was recorded for this clone. The chain employs TRBV2 and TRBJ2-7, with 9 bases fitting TRBD1. Per germline, CDR1 SNHLY and CDR2 FYNNEI. V was pared by 7 bases and J by 5 bases, with 9 bases of the junction left unmatched. The CDR3 runs to 14 residues. CDR3 nucleotide sequence: TGTGCCAGCACCCCGGGACAGGGTAGTCACGAGCAGTACTTC. Residues: CASTPGQGSHEQYF. The variable domain in full, with the rest retrieved from reference TRBV2 and TRBJ2-7, is EPEVTQTPSHQVTQMGQEVILRCVPISNHLYFYWYRQILGQKVEFLVSFYNNEISEKSEIFDDQFSVERPDGSNFTLKIRSTKLEDSAMYFCASTPGQGSHEQYFGPGTRLTVT.

The chain recombines TRBV11-2 with TRBJ2-3; TRBD2 might be the D (6 bases). Trimming cost V 4 bases and J 0 bases, with 17 bases left between them. This CDR3 spans 17 amino acids. Germline CDR1 is SGHAT and CDR2 is FQNNGV. Here the CDR3 DNA reads TGTGCCAGCAGCTCCCCTCTAGGCGGGACCAGCACAGATACGCAGTATTTT. Translation: CASSSPLGGTSTDTQYF.

The chain uses TRBV4-1 and TRBJ2-7, with D perhaps matching TRBD1 (6 bases). Trimming took off 3 bases at V and 0 bases at J, with 9 bases between the two ends. The germline V gene has CDR1 MGHRA and CDR2 YSYEKL. The CDR3 extends over 14 amino acids. The CDR3 spells CASSHRDISYEQYF. CDR3 DNA: TGCGCCAGCAGCCACCGGGACATCTCCTACGAGCAGTACTTC.

This sequence joins TRBV27 and TRBJ2-1; 9 bases are a match to TRBD2. The CDR3 contains 15 residues. V lost 4 bases and J lost 9; bases outside the gene matches: 10. Germline V lookup: CDR1 MNHEY, CDR2 SMNVEV (reference sequence). The CDR3 loop reads CASSWGGLAGSEQFF. The CDR3 bases are TGTGCCAGCAGTTGGGGGGGGCTAGCGGGGAGTGAGCAGTTCTTC.

The chain uses TRBV28 and TRBJ1-5; D call uncertain. The V end was cut by 3 bases, the J end by 2 bases, with 8 bases between. In germline, CDR1 is MDHEN, CDR2 SYDVKM. The CDR3 extends over 14 amino acids. The CDR3 nucleotides read TGTGCCAGCAGTTTTCGGTGGGGCAATCAGCCCCAGCATTTT. Residues: CASSFRWGNQPQHF.

The CDR3 reads CASGTWSEKLFF. CDR3 bases: TGTGCCAGTGGAACCTGGAGTGAAAAACTGTTTTTT. The genes are TRBV30 and TRBJ1-4; D remains ambiguous. The CDR3 covers 12 residues. Germline V gives CDR1 GTSNPN, CDR2 SVGIG (reference sequence). V was shortened by 8 bases and J by 7 bases, with 14 bases between the two germline ends.

The chain uses TRBV5-5 and TRBJ2-1, with D hard to call. The germline V and J ends were trimmed by 3 bases and 3 bases, with 10 bases remaining between them. The CDR3 is 14 residues long. The V gene's germline CDR1 is SGHKS and CDR2 YYEKEE (reference sequence). The CDR3 DNA is TGTGCCAGCAGCTCGGGCCGAGGCTACAATGAGCAGTTCTTC. It yields the protein CASSSGRGYNEQFF.

This clone was recorded a few times. V usage is TRBV5-1 and J usage is TRBJ1-3; perhaps TRBD1 as D (5 bases). The CDR3 is 17 residues long. Trimming cost V 4 bases and J 0 bases, with 17 bases left between them. Germline V lookup: CDR1 SGHRS, CDR2 YFSETQ. The CDR3 bases are TGCGCCAGCAGCGAAGGGGTGGTATCGTCCTCTGGAAACACCATATATTTT. It encodes CASSEGVVSSSGNTIYF.

V gene TRBV27 combines with J gene TRBJ2-5, with 7 bases fitting TRBD2. CDR3 size: 14 residues. V lost 4 bases and J lost 5; bases outside the gene matches: 7. CDR1 MNHEY and CDR2 SMNVEV come from the germline V gene (reference sequence). CDR3 residues: CASSWAGERETQYF. Here the CDR3 DNA reads TGTGCCAGCAGTTGGGCGGGGGAGAGGGAGACCCAGTACTTC.

This rearrangement joins TRBV6-1 to TRBJ2-7, with D possibly TRBD2 on 6 matching bases. V was trimmed by 2 bases and J by 3 bases, leaving 14 bases between them. The length of the CDR3 is 15 residues. From germline, CDR1 is MNHNS and CDR2 SASEGT. The CDR3 is CASSEPAGLGYEQYF. CDR3 sequence (DNA): TGTGCCAGCAGTGAACCGGCGGGGCTTGGCTACGAGCAGTACTTC.

The chain carries TRBV29-1 and TRBJ1-1; unclear D gene. The CDR3 length is 13 residues. The V gene's germline CDR1 is SQVTM and CDR2 ANQGSEA. V was shortened by 3 bases and J by 5 bases, with 13 bases between the two germline ends. The CDR3 DNA reads TGCAGCGTTGAGTCCGGGGTGTTGACTGAAGCTTTCTTT. Its protein product is CSVESGVLTEAFF.

V gene TRBV6-5 combines with J gene TRBJ2-7, with 11 bases that match TRBD2. Germline V lookup: CDR1 MNHEY, CDR2 SVGAGI. The CDR3 has 15 amino acids. After removal of 5 bases from V and 5 bases from J, the junction contained 8 bases not matched to a gene. In DNA form, the CDR3 reads TGTGCCAGCAGTCCCCCACTAGCGGGAGTCCACGAGCAGTACTTC. It translates to CASSPPLAGVHEQYF.

The rearrangement links TRBV18 to TRBJ2-2; D may be TRBD1 (7 bases). Germline loops: CDR1 KGHSH, CDR2 LQKENI. The CDR3 totals 15 residues. The germline V and J ends were trimmed by 6 bases and 1 base, with 12 bases remaining between them. In DNA form, the CDR3 reads TGTGCCAGCTCCCGCGGGACAGAGAACACCGGGGAGCTGTTTTTT. This codes for CASSRGTENTGELFF.

The rearrangement links TRBV18 to TRBJ2-7; D may be TRBD1 (6 bases). Germline V lookup: CDR1 KGHSH, CDR2 LQKENI. The V end lost 0 bases, the J end lost 1 base, and 7 bases lay between the germline ends. This CDR3 contains 14 residues. CDR3 loop: CASSPPTGSYEQYF. CDR3 DNA: TGTGCCAGCTCACCACCGACAGGATCCTACGAGCAGTACTTC.

This rearrangement joins TRBV7-2 to TRBJ1-6; a possible D gene is TRBD1 (5 bases). CDR3 size: 14 residues. Trimming shortened V by 2 bases and J by 8 bases, and 10 bases separated the two germline ends. Looked up from germline, CDR1 is SGHTA and CDR2 is FQGNSA. CDR3 nucleotide sequence: TGTGCCAGCAGCTTACAAAGGGGAGATTCACCCCTCCACTTT. Translated, it gives CASSLQRGDSPLHF.

The chain joins TRBV6-5 to TRBJ2-7; D may match TRBD1 or TRBD2 (5 bases each). CDR3 length equals 15 residues. Trimming stripped 6 bases from V and 0 bases from J, with 15 bases between. CDR1 MNHEY and CDR2 SVGAGI come from the germline V gene. CDR3 amino acids: CASRGLGVLSYEQYF. Written as DNA, the CDR3 is TGTGCCAGCAGGGGGCTGGGGGTTCTCTCCTACGAGCAGTACTTC.

J is TRBJ1-2 and V is TRBV19; D gene uncertain. This CDR3 has 12 residues. Germline V gene sequence: CDR1 LNHDA, CDR2 SQIVND (reference sequence). Trimming pared 7 bases from V and 4 bases from J, leaving 10 bases between. The CDR3 bases are TGTGCCAGTACTAATGGCCCCTATGGCTACACCTTC. Translated: CASTNGPYGYTF.

The chain joins TRBV19 to TRBJ2-3; possible D gene TRBD2, 6 bases. The CDR3 extends over 17 amino acids. The V and J ends lost 4 bases and 5 bases respectively, with 22 bases between them. CDR1 is LNHDA and CDR2 is SQIVND in the germline V gene (reference sequence). CDR3 loop: CASSSVRSGPGGDTQYF. The CDR3 DNA is TGTGCCAGTAGTAGCGTCAGATCGGGCCCCGGGGGAGATACGCAGTATTTT.

The rearrangement joins TRBV4-2 to TRBJ2-3, with D unclear. CDR3 size: 14 residues. Germline V gene sequence: CDR1 LGHNA, CDR2 YNFKEQ. Trimming left V 4 bases short and J 1 base short, with 9 bases between. CDR3 amino acids: CASSPQSGTDTQYF. CDR3 DNA: TGTGCCAGCAGCCCGCAAAGCGGCACAGATACGCAGTATTTT.

This clone came up a few times. This chain connects TRBV10-1 to TRBJ2-7, with D maybe TRBD2 (5 bases). The germline V and J ends were trimmed by 7 bases and 6 bases, with 13 bases remaining between them. CDR1 is WNHNN, CDR2 SYGVQD, per germline (reference sequence). This CDR3 contains 12 residues. The CDR3 coding sequence is TGCGCCAGCACCCCCCGGACTGGCGAGCAGTACTTC. Translating gives CASTPRTGEQYF.

The V and J genes are TRBV9 and TRBJ2-7; TRBD1 agrees at 10 bases. CDR3 length equals 14 residues. Trimming took 2 bases from V and 2 from J; bases not matched to a gene: 1. CDR1 is SGDLS, CDR2 YYNGEE, per germline. CDR3 coding DNA: TGTGCCAGCAGCGTTGGGACAGGGGCCTACGAGCAGTACTTC. Translation: CASSVGTGAYEQYF.

This rearrangement joins TRBV11-1 to TRBJ2-1, with D tentatively TRBD2 (6 bases). The CDR3 is 16 amino acids. V was trimmed by 4 bases and J by 4 bases, leaving 17 bases between them. Germline V gives CDR1 SGHAT, CDR2 FQDESV (reference sequence). CDR3 protein: CASSSGTSSRYNEQFF. The CDR3 DNA reads as TGTGCCAGCAGCTCCGGAACTAGCTCGCGGTACAATGAGCAGTTCTTC. Full variable domain (outside the CDR3, taken from reference TRBV11-1 and TRBJ2-1): EAEVAQSPRYKITEKSQAVAFWCDPISGHATLYWYRQILGQGPELLVQFQDESVVDDSQLPKDRFSAERLKGVDSTLKIQPAELGDSAMYLCASSSGTSSRYNEQFFGPGTRLTVL.

The V and J genes are TRBV7-2 and TRBJ2-5; D might be TRBD2 (7 bases). Trimming removed 8 bases from V and 1 base from J, with 17 bases in between. Germline CDR1 SGHTA, CDR2 FQGNSA. The CDR3 sequence is 15 residues long. CDR3 in amino acids: CASRTLRGAQETQYF. CDR3 in DNA: TGTGCCAGCCGTACCCTTCGGGGGGCCCAAGAGACCCAGTACTTC. Full variable domain (rest looked up from reference TRBV7-2 and TRBJ2-5): GAGVSQSPSNKVTEKGKDVELRCDPISGHTALYWYRQSLGQGLEFLIYFQGNSAPDKSGLPSDRFSAERTGGSVSTLTIQRTQQEDSAVYLCASRTLRGAQETQYFGPGTRLLVL.

The CDR3: CASSPETRYNEQFF. In DNA, the CDR3 is TGTGCCAGCAGCCCAGAGACACGCTACAATGAGCAGTTCTTC. The chain uses TRBV13 and TRBJ2-1; D gene unclear. This CDR3 comprises 14 residues. Per germline, CDR1 PRHDT and CDR2 FYEKMQ (reference sequence). V lost 5 bases to trimming and J lost 3 bases, with 11 bases between them.

This clone was observed once. The J gene is TRBJ2-1, the V gene TRBV5-6; the D gene is possibly TRBD2 (5 bases). Germline loops: CDR1 SGHDT, CDR2 YYEEEE. V shed 0 bases and J shed 1 base, with 8 bases lying between them. The CDR3 extends over 15 amino acids. The DNA for the CDR3 is TGTGCCAGCAGCTTGGCGGGATGGTCCTACAATGAGCAGTTCTTC. Its translation: CASSLAGWSYNEQFF.

This clone came up many times. The CDR3 DNA reads as TGTGCCAGCAGTTACGGCGGGGGGGCCCTCACGCAGTATTTT. The encoded protein is CASSYGGGALTQYF. The chain uses TRBV6-5 and TRBJ2-3; 9 nucleotides align to TRBD2. V lost 2 bases, J lost 9 bases, and 6 bases stayed unmatched. This CDR3 has 14 amino acids. Germline lookup yields CDR1 MNHEY and CDR2 SVGAGI.

This rearrangement joins TRBV28 to TRBJ2-7, with no clear D. The CDR3 has 14 amino acids. Germline CDR1 is MDHEN and CDR2 is SYDVKM. V lost 4 bases and J 1 base, leaving 11 bases between the germline ends. The CDR3 DNA reads as TGTGCCAGCAGTTCCCCTCACGCTTCCTACGAGCAGTACTTC. This translates into CASSSPHASYEQYF.

This rearrangement joins TRBV27 to TRBJ1-4, with unresolved D. The germline V gene encodes CDR1 MNHEY and CDR2 SMNVEV (reference sequence). V was shortened by 2 bases and J by 0 bases, with 7 bases between the two germline ends. The CDR3 covers 15 residues. CDR3 residues: CASSLSPATNEKLFF. CDR3 nucleotides: TGTGCCAGCAGTTTAAGCCCGGCAACTAATGAAAAACTGTTTTTT.